The next 21 T cell receptor beta chains were all read from a single sample in a study of blood T cell repertoires in COVID-19. The assay was immunoSEQ multiplex PCR, and TCRdb's table has in-frame clones only and misses some. The sample consists of almost 250,000 clones, about 82% of them appearing once. Sequences were obtained from peripheral blood. The source of these receptors is a woman aged 80 or older with COVID-19, enrolled during active disease.

The CDR3 sequence is CASSGQGAMTDTQYF. The CDR3 DNA reads as TGTGCCAGTAGTGGCCAGGGGGCGATGACAGATACGCAGTATTTT. The gene calls are TRBV19 and TRBJ2-3; 8 positions agree with TRBD1. Germline values: CDR1 LNHDA, CDR2 SQIVND (reference sequence). Losses at the gene ends were 5 bases for V and 3 bases for J; bases not matched to a gene: 7. CDR3 length: 15 residues.

The V gene is TRBV5-4, the J gene TRBJ1-2; D not resolved. The CDR3 spans 14 residues. In germline, CDR1 is SGHNT, CDR2 YYREEE (reference sequence). With 6 bases removed from V and 2 bases from J, the gap between germline ends came to 14 bases. The DNA for the CDR3 is TGTGCCAGCACCAAACCAGGAGGGAACTATGGCTACACCTTC. It yields the protein CASTKPGGNYGYTF.

V gene TRBV6-5 combines with J gene TRBJ1-1; D is ambiguous. The ends were cut back, 7 bases at V and 0 bases at J, with 6 bases in the middle. This CDR3 is 12 amino acids long. Germline V gene lookup returns CDR1 MNHEY and CDR2 SVGAGI. The CDR3, as DNA: TGTGCCAGCACGAGATTGAACACTGAAGCTTTCTTT. Its translation is CASTRLNTEAFF.

CDR3 residues: CASSLTGEPGGEQYF. CDR3 in DNA: TGCGCCAGCAGCTTAACAGGGGAACCAGGAGGAGAGCAGTACTTC. The rearrangement uses TRBV5-1 and TRBJ2-7, with 7 positions matching TRBD1. Unmatched junction bases numbered 12, after V lost 2 bases and J lost 7 bases. CDR3 length: 15 residues. CDR1 SGHRS and CDR2 YFSETQ come from the germline V gene. The full variable domain, with the rest looked up from reference TRBV5-1 and TRBJ2-7, is KAGVTQTPRYLIKTRGQQVTLSCSPISGHRSVSWYQQTPGQGLQFLFEYFSETQRNKGNFPGRFSGRQFSNSRSEMNVSTLELGDSALYLCASSLTGEPGGEQYFGPGTRLTVT.

This clone was seen more than once but under ten times. The genes are TRBV4-3 and TRBJ1-6; a weak D match, TRBD1 (5 bases). Germline-derived CDR1 and CDR2 are LGHNA and YSLEER. This CDR3 is built from 13 residues. Trimming cost V 4 bases and J 7 bases, with 8 bases left between them. The CDR3 reads CASSPGGNSPLHF. The CDR3 nucleotides read TGCGCCAGCAGCCCTGGGGGGAATTCACCCCTCCACTTT.

V usage is TRBV28 and J usage is TRBJ1-3, with D unclear. With 8 bases removed from V and 0 bases from J, the gap between germline ends came to 14 bases. CDR3 length: 15 amino acids. Germline CDR1 is MDHEN and CDR2 is SYDVKM. Here the CDR3 reads CASGGREGSGNTIYF. For the CDR3, the DNA is TGTGCCAGCGGAGGACGGGAAGGCTCTGGAAACACCATATATTTT.

The chain combines TRBV6-5 with TRBJ2-2, with 10 bases that match TRBD1. This CDR3 is built from 15 residues. The V gene's germline CDR1 is MNHEY and CDR2 SVGAGI. J gave up 3 bases and V 5 bases, and 3 bases lay outside the gene matches. This chain's CDR3 is CASSRQGAYTGELFF. CDR3 nucleotide sequence: TGTGCCAGCAGTCGACAGGGGGCATACACCGGGGAGCTGTTTTTT.

This rearrangement joins TRBV4-1 to TRBJ2-3; 11 bases are a match to TRBD2. The CDR3 totals 16 residues. V gave up 4 bases and J gave up 3 bases; unmatched junction bases: 6. Per germline, CDR1 MGHRA and CDR2 YSYEKL. CDR3 DNA sequence: TGCGCCAGCAGCCCGACTAGCGGGGTAAGGACAGATACGCAGTATTTT. It translates to CASSPTSGVRTDTQYF.

This clone was seen once. This chain joins TRBV7-9 and TRBJ1-6; D not resolved. V was pared by 3 bases and J by 0 bases, with 6 bases between. Germline assignment: CDR1 SEHNR and CDR2 FQNEAQ (reference sequence). The CDR3 has 15 residues. The CDR3 loop reads CASSFSSSYNSPLHF. Here the CDR3 DNA reads TGTGCCAGCAGCTTCTCCAGCTCCTATAATTCACCCCTCCACTTT.

The rearrangement links TRBV6-4 to TRBJ2-1, with TRBD2 matching over 7 bases. Germline V gives CDR1 MRHNA, CDR2 SNTAGT. With 10 bases clipped from V and 10 bases from J, the junction kept 13 bases outside the gene matches. This CDR3 contains 13 residues. The CDR3 spells CATSGERGNEQFF. For the CDR3, the DNA is TGTGCCACCTCAGGAGAGCGGGGAAACGAGCAGTTCTTC.

The chain employs TRBV19 and TRBJ2-3; no clear D gene. Trimming removed 3 bases at V and 0 bases at J, with 7 bases between. Germline V lookup: CDR1 LNHDA, CDR2 SQIVND (reference sequence). This CDR3 contains 14 residues. The CDR3 spells CASSITPSTDTQYF. The DNA of the CDR3 is TGTGCCAGTAGTATTACACCTAGCACAGATACGCAGTATTTT.

This clone has just a few counts. The chain links TRBV2 to TRBJ2-1; D is perhaps TRBD2 (5 bases). V lost 2 bases and J lost 5, with 13 bases in between. The CDR3 is 15 amino acids. CDR1 is SNHLY, CDR2 FYNNEI, per germline. DNA of the CDR3: TGTGCCAGCAGTGAACAGGACTCTCGGAACAATGAGCAGTTCTTC. This codes for CASSEQDSRNNEQFF.

This chain uses TRBV19 with TRBJ1-2; D is perhaps TRBD1 (6 bases). This CDR3 has 17 amino acids. Trimming took off 3 bases at V and 4 bases at J, with 21 bases between the two ends. CDR1 and CDR2 (germline): LNHDA, SQIVND (reference sequence). CDR3 in amino acids: CASSIPGTPVKGYGYTF. The CDR3 coding sequence is TGTGCCAGTAGTATTCCCGGGACACCTGTGAAAGGCTATGGCTACACCTTC.

This clone was detected once. The chain links TRBV2 to TRBJ2-7; D remains unclear. The CDR3 consists of 11 residues. CDR1 is SNHLY, CDR2 FYNNEI, per germline. V lost 6 bases and J lost 4, with 7 bases in between. The CDR3 DNA is TGTGCCAGCAGAGAGGTTTACGAGCAGTACGTC. Encoded protein: CASREVYEQYV.

V usage is TRBV6-5 and J usage is TRBJ1-5; 8 bases line up with TRBD1. Germline CDR1 and CDR2: MNHEY and SVGAGI. Trimming took 0 bases from V and 2 from J; bases not matched to a gene: 3. The CDR3 loop spans 16 amino acids. CDR3 amino acids: CASSYSTGAGNQPQHF. The CDR3 DNA follows: TGTGCCAGCAGTTACTCGACAGGGGCAGGCAATCAGCCCCAGCATTTT.

This chain uses TRBV19 with TRBJ1-3; D not resolved. With 5 bases removed from V and 0 bases from J, the gap between germline ends came to 8 bases. CDR1 and CDR2 (germline): LNHDA, SQIVND (reference sequence). This CDR3 comprises 14 residues. The CDR3 DNA reads as TGTGCCAGTAGTCCCCGGAGCTCTGGAAACACCATATATTTT. The encoded protein is CASSPRSSGNTIYF. Full variable domain (remainder filled in from reference TRBV19 and TRBJ1-3): DGGITQSPKYLFRKEGQNVTLSCEQNLNHDAMYWYRQDPGQGLRLIYYSQIVNDFQKGDIAEGYSVSREKKESFPLTVTSAQKNPTAFYLCASSPRSSGNTIYFGEGSWLTVV.

This chain uses TRBV19 with TRBJ1-3, with 8 bases fitting TRBD1. Unmatched junction bases numbered 3, after V lost 4 bases and J lost 1 base. Germline loops: CDR1 LNHDA, CDR2 SQIVND (reference sequence). The CDR3 has 15 residues. Written as DNA, the CDR3 is TGTGCCAGTAGTACGGACAGGGATTCTGGAAACACCATATATTTT. It yields the protein CASSTDRDSGNTIYF.

The V call is TRBV18, the J call TRBJ2-2, with D possibly TRBD1 on 6 matching bases. CDR3 length: 18 amino acids. Germline V lookup: CDR1 KGHSH, CDR2 LQKENI. V was clipped by 2 bases and J by 1 base, with 17 bases between them. CDR3 DNA: TGTGCCAGCTCACCATTCCAGGGGTACACACAGAACACCGGGGAGCTGTTTTTT. It translates to CASSPFQGYTQNTGELFF.

The rearrangement links TRBV2 to TRBJ1-1; D gene ambiguous. V lost 1 base and J 0 bases, leaving 18 bases between the germline ends. The length of the CDR3 is 18 residues. Germline CDR1 and CDR2: SNHLY and FYNNEI. The CDR3: CASSEVRAIGNMNTEAFF. The CDR3 coding sequence is TGTGCCAGCAGTGAAGTGCGAGCCATCGGGAACATGAACACTGAAGCTTTCTTT. Using reference TRBV2 and TRBJ1-1 for the parts outside the CDR3, the full variable domain is EPEVTQTPSHQVTQMGQEVILRCVPISNHLYFYWYRQILGQKVEFLVSFYNNEISEKSEIFDDQFSVERPDGSNFTLKIRSTKLEDSAMYFCASSEVRAIGNMNTEAFFGQGTRLTVV.

CDR3 protein: CASSEMGQDTYEQYV. DNA for the CDR3: TGTGCCAGCAGTGAGATGGGACAGGACACCTACGAGCAGTACGTC. V usage is TRBV2 and J usage is TRBJ2-7; TRBD1 matches at 8 bases. Germline loops: CDR1 SNHLY, CDR2 FYNNEI. The CDR3 extends over 15 amino acids. The trim removed 3 bases at V and 2 bases at J, leaving 6 bases unmatched.

The chain is built from TRBV2 and TRBJ1-6; TRBD1 aligns across 10 bases. Germline V gene lookup returns CDR1 SNHLY and CDR2 FYNNEI. The CDR3 totals 14 residues. V dropped 6 bases and J dropped 9; count of bases not matched to a gene: 5. The CDR3 region is CASRGQGRGSPLHF. CDR3 DNA: TGTGCCAGCAGGGGACAGGGGAGGGGTTCACCCCTCCACTTT.